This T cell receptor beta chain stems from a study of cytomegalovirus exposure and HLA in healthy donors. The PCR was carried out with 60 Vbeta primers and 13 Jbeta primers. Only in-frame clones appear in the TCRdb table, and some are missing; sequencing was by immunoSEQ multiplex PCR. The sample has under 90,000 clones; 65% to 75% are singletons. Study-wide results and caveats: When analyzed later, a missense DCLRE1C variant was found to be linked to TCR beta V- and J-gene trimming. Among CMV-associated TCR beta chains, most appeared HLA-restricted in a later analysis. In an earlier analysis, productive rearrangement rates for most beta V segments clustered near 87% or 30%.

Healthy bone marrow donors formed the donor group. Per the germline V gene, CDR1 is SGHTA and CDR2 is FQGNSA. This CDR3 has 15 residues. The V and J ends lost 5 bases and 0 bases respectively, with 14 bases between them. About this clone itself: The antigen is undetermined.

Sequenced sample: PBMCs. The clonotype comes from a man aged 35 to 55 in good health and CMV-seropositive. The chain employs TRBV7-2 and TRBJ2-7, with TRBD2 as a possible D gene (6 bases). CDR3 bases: TGTGCCAGCAGCCGTCCAGGACTAAGCTCCTACGAGCAGTACTTC. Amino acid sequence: CASSRPGLSSYEQYF.